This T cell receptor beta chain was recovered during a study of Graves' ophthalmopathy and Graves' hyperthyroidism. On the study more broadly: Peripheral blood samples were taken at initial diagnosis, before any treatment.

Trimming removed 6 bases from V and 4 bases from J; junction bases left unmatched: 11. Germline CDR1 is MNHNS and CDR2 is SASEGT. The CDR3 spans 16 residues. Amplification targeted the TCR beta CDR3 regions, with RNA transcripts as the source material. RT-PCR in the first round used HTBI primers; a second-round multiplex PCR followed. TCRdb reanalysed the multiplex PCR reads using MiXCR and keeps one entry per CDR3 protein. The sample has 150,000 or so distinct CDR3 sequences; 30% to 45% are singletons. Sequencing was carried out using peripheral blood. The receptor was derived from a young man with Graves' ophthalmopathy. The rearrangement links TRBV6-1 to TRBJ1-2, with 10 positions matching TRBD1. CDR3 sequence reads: CASRGGRDRGAYGYTF. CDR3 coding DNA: TGTGCCAGCAGGGGCGGCCGGGACAGGGGAGCCTATGGCTACACCTTC.